Listed below are T cell receptor beta chains from one sample, sequenced in a study of cytomegalovirus exposure and HLA in healthy donors. Sequencing used immunoSEQ multiplex PCR; TCRdb keeps in-frame clones, though not all of them. The sample includes hundreds of thousands of clones, over 75% of them seen just once. Sequencing was performed on PBMCs. The receptors derive from a woman aged 18-29 years in good health and CMV-seropositive. Each CDR3 is given with its conserved first and last residue. The D gene is left open where the match is weak. The listing skips clone size in some rows; elsewhere it reads once, few, many or a size class.

V	D	size	J	CDR3	DNA
TRBV7-9	-	few	TRBJ2-7	CASSFPDEQYF	TGTGCCAGCAGCTTCCCGGACGAGCAGTACTTC
TRBV14	-	-	TRBJ2-5	CASSQQTTGAQYF	TGTGCCAGCAGCCAACAAACCACGGGGGCCCAGTACTTC
TRBV25-1	-	-	TRBJ2-7	CASRAGTYEQYF	TGTGCCAGCAGGGCAGGGACCTACGAGCAGTACTTC
TRBV30	-	-	TRBJ1-2	CAWIPGTSEGYTF	TGTGCCTGGATCCCCGGGACAAGCGAAGGCTACACCTTC
TRBV7-2	-	-	TRBJ2-7	CASSPTGTPSLYEQYF	TGTGCCAGCAGCCCTACCGGGACTCCCTCTCTCTACGAGCAGTACTTC
TRBV5-1	TRBD1	-	TRBJ1-1	CASSLGQGVNTEAFF	TGCGCCAGCAGCTTGGGACAGGGGGTGAACACTGAAGCTTTCTTT
TRBV4-2	TRBD2	-	TRBJ2-6	CASSQEVVRGVGSGANVLTF	TGTGCCAGCAGCCAAGAGGTGGTGCGGGGGGTCGGGTCTGGGGCCAACGTCCTGACTTTC
TRBV7-6	-	-	TRBJ1-2	CASSLGAGVDYGYTF	TGTGCCAGCAGCTTGGGAGCGGGCGTGGACTATGGCTACACCTTC
TRBV5-1	-	-	TRBJ2-7	CASSQTSSNEQYF	TGCGCCAGCAGCCAGACTAGTTCCAACGAGCAGTACTTC
TRBV4-1	-	-	TRBJ2-1	CASSSRTAAYNEQFF	TGCGCCAGCAGCTCCCGGACTGCCGCTTACAATGAGCAGTTCTTC
TRBV27	TRBD1	-	TRBJ2-3	CASSLAGTGGIPTQYF	TGTGCCAGCAGTTTAGCCGGGACAGGGGGCATTCCGACGCAGTATTTT
TRBV7-3	-	-	TRBJ2-1	CASSLEGDNNEQFF	TGTGCCAGCAGCTTGGAGGGAGATAACAATGAGCAGTTCTTC
TRBV6-1	TRBD2	-	TRBJ2-1	CASAPGLYNEQFF	TGTGCCAGCGCCCCGGGACTATACAATGAGCAGTTCTTC
TRBV6-5	TRBD1	few	TRBJ1-5	CASSRQGGQPQHF	TGTGCCAGCAGTCGACAGGGCGGGCAGCCCCAGCATTTT
TRBV11-3	-	-	TRBJ2-2	CASSSRTDFTGELFF	TGTGCCAGCAGCTCCCGGACAGACTTCACCGGGGAGCTGTTTTTT
TRBV7-9	-	-	TRBJ2-3	CASSLTREPDTQYF	TGTGCCAGCAGCTTAACCCGGGAGCCGGATACGCAGTATTTT
TRBV20-1	-	-	TRBJ2-3	CSAPHRDTQYF	TGCAGTGCACCCCATCGGGATACGCAGTATTTT
TRBV9	TRBD2	-	TRBJ2-7	CASSVGVSGSYEQYF	TGTGCCAGCAGCGTGGGGGTTAGCGGGAGCTACGAGCAGTACTTC
TRBV19	TRBD1	-	TRBJ1-4	CASSIGQGSEKLFF	TGTGCCAGTAGTATAGGACAGGGGAGTGAAAAACTGTTTTTT
TRBV11-2	-	-	TRBJ1-1	CASSLEAGVRTEAFF	TGTGCCAGCAGCTTAGAGGCGGGGGTGAGGACTGAAGCTTTCTTT
TRBV6-5	TRBD1	medium-sized	TRBJ1-2	CASSYAGTGGAYGYTF	TGTGCCAGCAGTTACGCGGGGACAGGGGGCGCGTATGGCTACACCTTC
TRBV30	TRBD2	-	TRBJ2-1	CAWSVDLAGGNEQFF	TGTGCCTGGAGTGTCGATCTAGCGGGAGGCAATGAGCAGTTCTTC
TRBV5-1	TRBD2	-	TRBJ2-5	CASSLEGLAGGFGTQYF	TGCGCCAGCAGCTTGGAGGGACTAGCGGGAGGTTTTGGGACCCAGTACTTC
TRBV7-8	-	-	TRBJ2-1	CASSLSYEQFF	TGTGCCAGCAGCTTATCCTATGAGCAGTTCTTC
TRBV4-1	-	many	TRBJ1-2	CASSQPTRGPYGYTF	TGCGCCAGCAGCCAACCGACCCGGGGTCCCTATGGCTACACCTTC
TRBV9	TRBD2	-	TRBJ2-1	CASDSSGSSYNEQFF	TGTGCCAGTGACTCTAGCGGGAGCTCCTACAATGAGCAGTTCTTC
TRBV4-1	-	few	TRBJ2-7	CASSQVSLPDEQYF	TGCGCCAGCAGCCAAGTGTCACTCCCCGACGAGCAGTACTTC
TRBV30	TRBD1	-	TRBJ2-5	CAWNKQGAGETQYF	TGTGCCTGGAATAAACAGGGGGCCGGTGAGACCCAGTACTTC
TRBV5-8	-	-	TRBJ2-7	CASSFDEQYF	TGTGCCAGCAGCTTCGACGAGCAGTACTTC
TRBV28	TRBD2	-	TRBJ2-1	CASSSLGGRAYNEQFF	TGTGCCAGCAGTTCCCTGGGGGGGAGGGCCTACAATGAGCAGTTCTTC
TRBV18	-	-	TRBJ1-5	CASSPLSGNPNQPQHF	TGTGCCAGCTCACCTTTGTCCGGGAATCCCAATCAGCCCCAGCATTTT
TRBV19	TRBD1	-	TRBJ2-7	CASSIGTGVYEQYF	TGTGCCAGTAGTATTGGGACAGGGGTCTACGAGCAGTACTTC
TRBV5-1	-	-	TRBJ2-1	CASSGPGASSYNEQFF	TGCGCCAGCAGCGGCCCTGGGGCGAGCTCCTACAATGAGCAGTTCTTC
TRBV29-1	-	-	TRBJ2-1	CSVSGWDNEQFF	TGCAGCGTTTCAGGGTGGGACAATGAGCAGTTCTTC
TRBV9	-	-	TRBJ1-2	CASSKGVDYGYTF	TGTGCCAGCAGCAAGGGGGTCGACTATGGCTACACCTTC
TRBV28	TRBD2	-	TRBJ2-3	CASSFSGSTDTQYF	TGTGCCAGCAGTTTTAGCGGGAGTACAGATACGCAGTATTTT
TRBV5-4	-	few	TRBJ2-4	CASSSSGLENIQYF	TGTGCCAGCAGCTCCTCAGGACTGGAGAACATTCAGTACTTC
TRBV27	-	-	TRBJ2-7	CASSPWGQSYEQYF	TGTGCCAGCAGCCCATGGGGCCAATCCTACGAGCAGTACTTC
TRBV6-5	TRBD1	-	TRBJ2-7	CASSYGGQGEYF	TGTGCCAGCAGTTACGGGGGACAGGGAGAGTACTTC
TRBV6-5	-	-	TRBJ2-7	CASRTRPGTHYEQYF	TGTGCCAGCAGGACTCGGCCCGGGACACACTACGAGCAGTACTTC
TRBV19	TRBD1	once	TRBJ2-3	CASSRGQGTDTQYF	TGTGCCAGTAGTAGGGGACAGGGAACAGATACGCAGTATTTT
TRBV10-3	TRBD1	once	TRBJ2-3	CAISDRGTGGPDTQYF	TGTGCCATCAGTGATCGTGGGACAGGGGGCCCAGATACGCAGTATTTT
TRBV19	-	once	TRBJ2-7	CASSITPKNEQYF	TGTGCCAGTAGTATAACACCCAAAAACGAGCAGTACTTC
TRBV7-9	-	few	TRBJ1-2	CASSFGIGVGGYTF	TGTGCCAGCAGTTTTGGGATAGGGGTTGGCGGCTACACCTTC
TRBV29-1	TRBD1	-	TRBJ2-7	CSAGDRDDEQYF	TGCAGCGCCGGGGACAGGGATGACGAGCAGTACTTC
TRBV2	-	-	TRBJ1-1	CASQREANTEAFF	TGTGCCAGCCAACGGGAAGCGAACACTGAAGCTTTCTTT
TRBV14	-	-	TRBJ2-7	CASSLNDKNYEQYF	TGTGCCAGCAGCCTCAACGACAAGAACTACGAGCAGTACTTC
TRBV6-5	TRBD1	-	TRBJ2-7	CASGRGQGTYEQYF	TGTGCCAGCGGACGGGGACAGGGGACCTACGAGCAGTACTTC
TRBV4-1	TRBD1	-	TRBJ1-1	CASSPGQALMNTEAFF	TGCGCCAGCAGCCCTGGACAGGCTCTGATGAACACTGAAGCTTTCTTT
TRBV5-5	TRBD1	-	TRBJ1-4	CASSLRGTGNEKLFF	TGTGCCAGCAGCTTACGAGGGACAGGGAATGAAAAACTGTTTTTT
TRBV30	-	-	TRBJ1-2	CAWSVNNYGYTF	TGTGCCTGGAGTGTTAATAACTATGGCTACACCTTC
TRBV28	TRBD2	-	TRBJ2-2	CASSFGRLNTGELFF	TGTGCCAGCAGTTTCGGGAGGCTGAACACCGGGGAGCTGTTTTTT
TRBV5-1	TRBD2	-	TRBJ2-1	CASSFTTSGAYNEQFF	TGCGCCAGCAGCTTCACAACTAGCGGGGCTTACAATGAGCAGTTCTTC